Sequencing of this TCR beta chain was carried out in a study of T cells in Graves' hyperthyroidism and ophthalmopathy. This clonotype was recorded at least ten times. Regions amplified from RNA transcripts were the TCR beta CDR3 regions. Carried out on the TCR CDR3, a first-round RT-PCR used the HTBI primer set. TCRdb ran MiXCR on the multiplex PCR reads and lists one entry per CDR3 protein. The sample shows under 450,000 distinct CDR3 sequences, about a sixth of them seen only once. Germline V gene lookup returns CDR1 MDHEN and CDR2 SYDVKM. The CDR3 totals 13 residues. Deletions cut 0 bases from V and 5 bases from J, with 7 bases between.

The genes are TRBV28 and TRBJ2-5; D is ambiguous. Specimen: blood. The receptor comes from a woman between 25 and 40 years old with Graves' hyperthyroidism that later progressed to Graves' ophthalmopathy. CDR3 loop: CASSLWGMETQYF. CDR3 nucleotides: TGTGCCAGCAGTTTATGGGGTATGGAGACCCAGTACTTC.